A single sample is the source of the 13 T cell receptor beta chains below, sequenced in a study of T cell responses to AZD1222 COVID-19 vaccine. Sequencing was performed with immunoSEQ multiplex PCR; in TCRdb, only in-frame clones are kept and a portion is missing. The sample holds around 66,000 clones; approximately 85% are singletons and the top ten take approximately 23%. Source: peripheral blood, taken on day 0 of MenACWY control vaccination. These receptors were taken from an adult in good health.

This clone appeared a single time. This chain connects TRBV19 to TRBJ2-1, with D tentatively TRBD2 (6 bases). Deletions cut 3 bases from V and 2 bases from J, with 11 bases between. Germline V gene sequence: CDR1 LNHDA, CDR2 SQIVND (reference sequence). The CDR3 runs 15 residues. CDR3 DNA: TGTGCCAGTAGTATCTTTAGCGGTACCTACAATGAGCAGTTCTTC. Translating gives CASSIFSGTYNEQFF.

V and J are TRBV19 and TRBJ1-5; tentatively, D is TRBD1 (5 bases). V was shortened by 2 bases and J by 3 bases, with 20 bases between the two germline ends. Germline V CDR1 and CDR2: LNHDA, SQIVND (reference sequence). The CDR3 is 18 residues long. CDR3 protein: CASSITLGDLGHNQPQHF. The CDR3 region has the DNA TGTGCCAGTAGTATAACCTTGGGCGACTTGGGGCACAATCAGCCCCAGCATTTT.

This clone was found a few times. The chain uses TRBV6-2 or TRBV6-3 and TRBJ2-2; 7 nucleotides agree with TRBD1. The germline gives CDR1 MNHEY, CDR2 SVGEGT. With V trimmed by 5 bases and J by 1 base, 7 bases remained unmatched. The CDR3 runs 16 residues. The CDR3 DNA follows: TGTGCCAGCAGTCGGGACAGCCCGAAGAACACCGGGGAGCTGTTTTTT. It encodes CASSRDSPKNTGELFF.

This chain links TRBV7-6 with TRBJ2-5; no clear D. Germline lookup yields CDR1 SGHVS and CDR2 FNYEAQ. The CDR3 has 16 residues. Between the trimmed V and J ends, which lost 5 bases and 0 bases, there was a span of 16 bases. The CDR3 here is CASSPGWQPHQETQYF. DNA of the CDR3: TGTGCCAGCAGCCCTGGTTGGCAGCCGCACCAAGAGACCCAGTACTTC. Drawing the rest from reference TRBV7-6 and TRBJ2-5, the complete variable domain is GAGVSQSPRYKVTKRGQDVALRCDPISGHVSLYWYRQALGQGPEFLTYFNYEAQQDKSGLPNDRFSAERPEGSISTLTIQRTEQRDSAMYRCASSPGWQPHQETQYFGPGTRLLVL.

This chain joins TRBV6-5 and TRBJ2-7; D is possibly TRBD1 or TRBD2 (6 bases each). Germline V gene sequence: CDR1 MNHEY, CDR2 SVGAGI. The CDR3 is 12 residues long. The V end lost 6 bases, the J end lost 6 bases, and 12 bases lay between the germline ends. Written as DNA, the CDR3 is TGTGCCAGCAGGCTCGAGGGGGGCGAGCAGTACTTC. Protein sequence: CASRLEGGEQYF.

DNA for the CDR3: TGTGCCAGCTCACCACAAAGGGAGCACAGTCCATGGGACGAGCAGTACTTC. The encoded protein is CASSPQREHSPWDEQYF. The V gene is TRBV18, the J gene TRBJ2-7; D may be TRBD2 (5 bases). The V gene lost 1 base and the J gene lost 5 bases, with 21 bases spanning the gap. CDR1 is KGHSH, CDR2 LQKENI, per germline. This CDR3 contains 17 residues.

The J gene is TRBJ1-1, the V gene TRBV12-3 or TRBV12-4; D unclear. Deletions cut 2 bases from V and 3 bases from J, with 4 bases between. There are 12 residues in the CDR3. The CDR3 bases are TGTGCCAGCAGTTTATCGTACACTGAAGCTTTCTTT. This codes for CASSLSYTEAFF.

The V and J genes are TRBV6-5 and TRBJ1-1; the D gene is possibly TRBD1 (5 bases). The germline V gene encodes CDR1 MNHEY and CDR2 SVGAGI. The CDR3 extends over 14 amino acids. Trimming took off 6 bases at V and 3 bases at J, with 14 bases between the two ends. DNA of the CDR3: TGTGCCAGCAGCCGCTTCGGGGGGGACACTGAAGCTTTCTTT. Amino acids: CASSRFGGDTEAFF.

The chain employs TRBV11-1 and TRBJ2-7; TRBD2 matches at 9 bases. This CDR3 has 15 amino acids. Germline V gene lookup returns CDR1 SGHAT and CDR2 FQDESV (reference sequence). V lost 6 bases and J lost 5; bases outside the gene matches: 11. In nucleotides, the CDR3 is TGTGCCAGCAGTCATCAGGGGCGCGGGGGGGACGAGCAGTACTTC. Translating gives CASSHQGRGGDEQYF.

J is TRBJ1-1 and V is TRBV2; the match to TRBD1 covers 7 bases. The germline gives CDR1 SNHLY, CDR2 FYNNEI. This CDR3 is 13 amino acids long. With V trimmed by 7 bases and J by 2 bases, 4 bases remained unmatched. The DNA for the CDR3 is TGTGCCAGCACGGACAGGCTTAACACTGAAGCTTTCTTT. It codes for CASTDRLNTEAFF.

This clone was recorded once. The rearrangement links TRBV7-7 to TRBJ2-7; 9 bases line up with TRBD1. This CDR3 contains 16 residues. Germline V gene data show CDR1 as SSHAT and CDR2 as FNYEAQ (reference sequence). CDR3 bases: TGTGCTAGCCGAGTCGGGACAGGGTCCCACTCCTACGAGCAGTACTTC. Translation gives CASRVGTGSHSYEQYF.

The CDR3 nucleotides are TGTGCCACCAGACTGACAGAGAACACTGAAGCTTTCTTT. This translates into CATRLTENTEAFF. The J gene is TRBJ1-1, the V gene TRBV24-1; D possibly corresponds to TRBD1 (5 bases). CDR3 length: 13 amino acids. Per germline, CDR1 KGHDR and CDR2 SFDVKD. Trimming pared 7 bases from V and 1 base from J, leaving 9 bases between.

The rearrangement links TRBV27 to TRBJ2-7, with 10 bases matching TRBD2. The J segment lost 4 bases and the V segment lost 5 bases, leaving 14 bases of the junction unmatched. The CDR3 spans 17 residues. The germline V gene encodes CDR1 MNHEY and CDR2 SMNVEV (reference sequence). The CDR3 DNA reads TGTGCCAGCAGTCTCCACCAAGGGAGCGGGGGGGCGTACGAGCAGTACTTC. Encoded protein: CASSLHQGSGGAYEQYF.